These 32 T cell receptor beta chains came from one sample sequenced in a study of T cells in Graves' hyperthyroidism and ophthalmopathy. What was amplified from RNA transcripts were TCR beta CDR3 regions. The HTBI primer set served for first-round RT-PCR of the TCR CDR3. Via MiXCR, TCRdb re-called the multiplex PCR reads, giving one row per CDR3 protein. The table records about 520,000 distinct CDR3 sequences, roughly a quarter of them present only once. Sample: blood. The origin of the receptors is a woman under 40 with Graves' ophthalmopathy.

This clonotype was counted ten times or more. The rearrangement links TRBV7-8 to TRBJ1-1, with TRBD1 as a possible D gene (6 bases). The CDR3 length is 16 residues. Between the trimmed V and J ends, which lost 5 bases and 2 bases, there was a span of 18 bases. Per germline, CDR1 SGHVS and CDR2 FQNEAQ. DNA of the CDR3: TGTGCCAGCAGCCCTAAACGACGGGGGGCTAACACTGAAGCTTTCTTT. It is translated as CASSPKRRGANTEAFF.

The chain combines TRBV7-6 with TRBJ2-2, with TRBD2 matching 8 bases. From germline, CDR1 is SGHVS and CDR2 FNYEAQ. J gave up 5 bases and V 4 bases, and 6 bases lay outside the gene matches. The CDR3 has 15 amino acids. The CDR3 loop reads CASSSPGLGTGELFF. The CDR3 DNA reads TGTGCCAGCAGCTCGCCGGGACTAGGGACCGGGGAGCTGTTTTTT.

Only a few counts were recorded for this clonotype. The genes are TRBV11-2 and TRBJ1-1; TRBD1 aligns across 10 bases. Germline CDR1 is SGHAT and CDR2 is FQNNGV. With 3 bases clipped from V and 5 bases from J, the junction kept 12 bases outside the gene matches. This CDR3 region has 17 residues. Here the CDR3 DNA reads TGTGCCAGCAGCTTCCGACAGGGGGCTCTGGTTGGGACTGAAGCTTTCTTT. Translated, it gives CASSFRQGALVGTEAFF. Supplemented by reference TRBV11-2 and TRBJ1-1, the full variable domain reads EAGVAQSPRYKIIEKRQSVAFWCNPISGHATLYWYQQILGQGPKLLIQFQNNGVVDDSQLPKDRFSAERLKGVDSTLKIQPAKLEDSAVYLCASSFRQGALVGTEAFFGQGTRLTVV.

V usage is TRBV20-1 and J usage is TRBJ1-5; D gene unclear. V was trimmed by 6 bases and J by 9 bases, leaving 18 bases between them. The CDR3 is made up of 13 amino acids. Germline lookup yields CDR1 DFQATT and CDR2 SNEGSKA (reference sequence). The CDR3 DNA sequence: TGCAGTGCCGTTACCAGTTTAATGGGGCCCCAGCATTTT. It yields the protein CSAVTSLMGPQHF.

The chain links TRBV9 to TRBJ2-5; possibly TRBD1 for D (6 bases). This CDR3 has 14 amino acids. Between the trimmed V and J ends, which lost 0 bases and 2 bases, there was a span of 8 bases. Germline lookup yields CDR1 SGDLS and CDR2 YYNGEE. DNA of the CDR3: TGTGCCAGCAGCGTAGTAGGGGGTCAAGAGACCCAGTACTTC. Translated, it gives CASSVVGGQETQYF. The full variable domain, its missing parts supplied by reference TRBV9 and TRBJ2-5, is DSGVTQTPKHLITATGQRVTLRCSPRSGDLSVYWYQQSLDQGLQFLIQYYNGEERAKGNILERFSAQQFPDLHSELNLSSLELGDSALYFCASSVVGGQETQYFGPGTRLLVL.

The table lists this clonotype with many counts. The rearrangement joins TRBV6-2 or TRBV6-3 to TRBJ1-3; D not certain. Germline V lookup: CDR1 MNHEY, CDR2 SVGEGT. The CDR3 totals 15 residues. Trimming shortened V by 2 bases and J by 0 bases, and 8 bases separated the two germline ends. CDR3 bases: TGTGCCAGCAGTTACAAGATCCCCTCTGGAAACACCATATATTTT. It yields the protein CASSYKIPSGNTIYF.

This clonotype was seen repeatedly, ten times or more. V usage is TRBV29-1 and J usage is TRBJ1-2; D perhaps matches TRBD1 (5 bases). This CDR3 region has 12 residues. Between the trimmed V and J ends, which lost 6 bases and 4 bases, there was a span of 12 bases. Germline-derived CDR1 and CDR2 are SQVTM and ANQGSEA. The CDR3 nucleotides read TGCAGCGTCATACAGGAGACCTATGGCTACACCTTC. Protein product: CSVIQETYGYTF. Filled out from reference TRBV29-1 and TRBJ1-2, the complete variable domain reads SAVISQKPSRDICQRGTSLTIQCQVDSQVTMMFWYRQQPGQSLTLIATANQGSEATYESGFVIDKFPISRPNLTFSTLTVSNMSPEDSSIYLCSVIQETYGYTFGSGTRLTVV.

Details on this clonotype: The CDR3 end shows no conserved phenylalanine or tryptophan, and so a read error is likely. The rearrangement uses TRBV4-2 and TRBJ1-2; D gene ambiguous. Per germline, CDR1 LGHNA and CDR2 YNFKEQ. CDR3 size: 14 residues. Trimming removed 0 bases at V and 4 bases at J, with 9 bases between. CDR3 sequence: CASSQDEGPYGYTV. The CDR3 nucleotides read TGTGCCAGCAGCCAAGATGAGGGTCCCTATGGCTACACCGTC.

The V and J genes are TRBV7-2 and TRBJ2-7, with a possible D match to TRBD1 (5 bases). Trimming took off 2 bases at V and 5 bases at J, with 10 bases between the two ends. This CDR3 has 13 residues. Looked up from germline, CDR1 is SGHTA and CDR2 is FQGNSA. CDR3 region: CASSLIQGHEQYF. The CDR3 DNA reads as TGTGCCAGCAGCTTAATCCAGGGCCACGAGCAGTACTTC. The complete variable domain, with remaining parts taken from reference TRBV7-2 and TRBJ2-7, reads GAGVSQSPSNKVTEKGKDVELRCDPISGHTALYWYRQSLGQGLEFLIYFQGNSAPDKSGLPSDRFSAERTGGSVSTLTIQRTQQEDSAVYLCASSLIQGHEQYFGPGTRLTVT.

This clonotype was counted many times. V is TRBV6-1 and J is TRBJ2-7; the D gene is possibly TRBD1 (6 bases). The germline V gene has CDR1 MNHNS and CDR2 SASEGT. The CDR3 is 15 amino acids. V was shortened by 6 bases and J by 0 bases, with 15 bases between the two germline ends. CDR3 nucleotide sequence: TGTGCCAGCAGGGCCGAGACAGGTTCCTCCTACGAGCAGTACTTC. It specifies CASRAETGSSYEQYF.

Concerning this clonotype itself: The junction departs from germline at one end; a sequencing error may be responsible. V gene TRBV12-3 or TRBV12-4 combines with J gene TRBJ2-7; 7 positions agree with TRBD2. The CDR3 runs to 14 residues. CDR3 loop: CASSGTPADYEQYF. The CDR3 nucleotides read TGTGCTAGCAGCGGGACTCCGGCGGACTACGAGCAGTACTTC.

The chain couples TRBV20-1 to TRBJ2-5, with D uncertain. This CDR3 comprises 11 residues. The V end lost 6 bases, the J end lost 3 bases, and 8 bases lay between the germline ends. Germline loops: CDR1 DFQATT, CDR2 SNEGSKA (reference sequence). For the CDR3, the DNA is TGCAGTGCGGATCAAGAAGAGACCCAGTACTTC. Amino acids: CSADQEETQYF.

This clonotype was seen repeatedly, ten times or more. CDR3 loop: CASSYPGRDLRKYEQYF. Here the CDR3 DNA reads TGTGCCAGCAGTTATCCAGGGCGGGACCTTCGAAAATACGAGCAGTACTTC. J is TRBJ2-7 and V is TRBV6-2 or TRBV6-3, with a possible D match to TRBD2 (6 bases). The germline gives CDR1 MNHEY, CDR2 SVGEGT. The CDR3 runs to 17 residues. V gave up 3 bases and J gave up 4 bases, with 22 bases separating them.

This clonotype has ten or more counts. CDR3 nucleotides: TGTGCCAGCAGCCCCATCAGCCGGCGGGAAACCTACGAGCAGTACTTC. This sequence encodes CASSPISRRETYEQYF. The chain carries TRBV11-2 and TRBJ2-7; weak D call: TRBD2 (6 bases). This CDR3 region has 16 residues. Trimming removed 5 bases at V and 2 bases at J, with 19 bases between. Looked up from germline, CDR1 is SGHAT and CDR2 is FQNNGV. The full variable domain, with the rest looked up from reference TRBV11-2 and TRBJ2-7, is EAGVAQSPRYKIIEKRQSVAFWCNPISGHATLYWYQQILGQGPKLLIQFQNNGVVDDSQLPKDRFSAERLKGVDSTLKIQPAKLEDSAVYLCASSPISRRETYEQYFGPGTRLTVT.

This chain connects TRBV28 to TRBJ1-2, with 8 bases lining up with TRBD1. Per germline, CDR1 MDHEN and CDR2 SYDVKM. There are 16 residues in the CDR3. With 7 bases clipped from V and 4 bases from J, the junction kept 14 bases outside the gene matches. The CDR3 coding sequence is TGTGCCAGCATCAACGCGGGACAGGTACGCCTCTATGGCTACACCTTC. Amino acid sequence: CASINAGQVRLYGYTF.

This clonotype turned up a few times. The chain has TRBV3-1 and TRBJ2-3; D is undetermined. Germline values: CDR1 LGHDT, CDR2 YNNKEL (reference sequence). Trimming left V 2 bases short and J 2 bases short, with 8 bases between. This CDR3 spans 14 amino acids. CDR3 nucleotides: TGTGCCAGCAGCCAAAACGGCCTCACAGATACGCAGTATTTT. It specifies CASSQNGLTDTQYF.

The table lists this clonotype with a few counts. This chain connects TRBV10-1 to TRBJ2-5, with TRBD1 identical over 11 bases. The germline CDR1 and CDR2 sequences are WNHNN and SYGVQD (reference sequence). Trimming at V came to 5 bases and at J to 5 bases, leaving 7 bases not matched to a gene. The CDR3 is made up of 15 amino acids. The CDR3 here is CASSPGQGVYETQYF. DNA for the CDR3: TGCGCCAGCAGTCCGGGACAGGGGGTCTACGAGACCCAGTACTTC.

The CDR3 sequence: CASSYSYGTGDFYGYTF. The CDR3 nucleotides are TGTGCCAGCAGTTACTCGTACGGGACAGGGGATTTCTATGGCTACACCTTC. The rearrangement joins TRBV6-5 to TRBJ1-2; 10 positions agree with TRBD1. V shed 0 bases, J shed 4 bases, and the junction held 8 bases outside the gene matches. Germline V lookup: CDR1 MNHEY, CDR2 SVGAGI. This CDR3 has 17 residues.

The count of this clonotype is one. The chain employs TRBV6-1 and TRBJ1-2; D is unclear. The length of the CDR3 is 12 residues. The V and J ends lost 6 bases and 12 bases respectively, with 17 bases between them. The V gene's germline CDR1 is MNHNS and CDR2 SASEGT. CDR3 loop: CASRTAEDRNTF. The CDR3 nucleotides read TGTGCCAGCAGAACTGCGGAAGACCGGAACACCTTC.

In this sample, this clonotype turned up many times. This sequence joins TRBV28 and TRBJ2-7; 7 nucleotides align to TRBD1. This CDR3 is 15 amino acids long. J was trimmed by 4 bases and V by 8 bases; bases with no gene match: 14. Per germline, CDR1 MDHEN and CDR2 SYDVKM. CDR3 DNA: TGTGCCAGCCGACCTGGGAGACAGGGACATTACGAGCAGTACTTC. Amino acid sequence: CASRPGRQGHYEQYF.

This clonotype was counted at least ten times. V is TRBV12-3 or TRBV12-4 and J is TRBJ1-1, with D uncertain. The CDR3 runs 15 residues. Trimming shortened V by 7 bases and J by 1 base, and 16 bases separated the two germline ends. The CDR3 DNA reads as TGTGCCAGCAACAGAAGGTCGGCAGGGAACACTGAAGCTTTCTTT. The encoded protein is CASNRRSAGNTEAFF.

The CDR3 sequence is CASSLGGTGPESEAFF. In DNA form, the CDR3 reads TGCGCCAGCAGCTTGGGTGGGACAGGACCCGAGTCTGAAGCTTTCTTT. The rearrangement links TRBV5-1 to TRBJ1-1, with 8 bases lining up with TRBD1. Germline V gene sequence: CDR1 SGHRS, CDR2 YFSETQ. The CDR3 totals 16 residues. Trimming cost V 0 bases and J 6 bases; bases outside gene matches: 10.

The CDR3 DNA is TGTGCCAGCAGCTTAGACGTGCCGGCCGGGTCCTACACCTTC. This gives the protein CASSLDVPAGSYTF. The chain couples TRBV7-9 to TRBJ1-2; no clear D gene. CDR1 is SEHNR, CDR2 FQNEAQ, per germline (reference sequence). The CDR3 is made up of 14 amino acids. Trimming took 1 base from V and 10 from J, leaving 16 bases between them. The full variable domain, completed using reference TRBV7-9 and TRBJ1-2, is DTGVSQNPRHKITKRGQNVTFRCDPISEHNRLYWYRQTLGQGPEFLTYFQNEAQLEKSRLLSDRFSAERPKGSFSTLEIQRTEQGDSAMYLCASSLDVPAGSYTFGSGTRLTVV.

The rearrangement links TRBV12-3 or TRBV12-4 to TRBJ1-1, with unresolved D. V was pared by 6 bases and J by 3 bases, with 11 bases between. CDR3 size: 13 residues. The CDR3 coding sequence is TGTGCCAGCAGGGTAACAGAGTACACTGAAGCTTTCTTT. Its translation is CASRVTEYTEAFF.

This clonotype appeared many times. The chain employs TRBV20-1 and TRBJ2-7, with D uncertain. The V gene lost 6 bases and the J gene lost 2 bases, with 8 bases spanning the gap. CDR3 size: 11 residues. Germline CDR1 and CDR2: DFQATT and SNEGSKA (reference sequence). CDR3 in DNA: TGCAGTGCAGGGTCTACCTACGAGCAGTACTTC. Translating it yields CSAGSTYEQYF.

This chain uses TRBV15 with TRBJ1-6; D gene ambiguous. This CDR3 comprises 15 residues. The germline CDR1 and CDR2 sequences are LNHNV and YYDKDF (reference sequence). Trimming removed 0 bases at V and 9 bases at J, with 12 bases between. This CDR3 reads CATSREADAGSPLHF. The CDR3 nucleotides read TGTGCCACCAGCAGAGAGGCCGACGCCGGTTCACCCCTCCACTTT.

Ten or more counts support this clonotype. V gene TRBV27 combines with J gene TRBJ1-2; perhaps TRBD1 as D (5 bases). The CDR3 totals 15 residues. Germline CDR1 MNHEY, CDR2 SMNVEV (reference sequence). Trimming removed 8 bases from V and 7 bases from J, with 23 bases in between. This chain's CDR3 is CASAATGTTVPGYTF. The CDR3 DNA reads as TGTGCCAGCGCAGCTACCGGGACCACCGTCCCTGGCTACACCTTC.

This clonotype was seen ten or more times. The chain carries TRBV28 and TRBJ2-7; D remains ambiguous. Trimming left V 2 bases short and J 3 bases short, with 8 bases between. There are 13 residues in the CDR3. From germline, CDR1 is MDHEN and CDR2 SYDVKM. CDR3: CASSLAVFYEQYF. The CDR3, as DNA: TGTGCCAGCAGTTTAGCTGTCTTCTACGAGCAGTACTTC.

The chain recombines TRBV25-1 with TRBJ1-5; the D gene is possibly TRBD1 (5 bases). The CDR3 has 15 residues. Germline V gene data show CDR1 as MGHDK and CDR2 as SYGVNS. V was trimmed by 7 bases and J by 6 bases, leaving 19 bases between them. CDR3 bases: TGTGCCAGCACCCCCGACAGTCTTCGAGGTCAGCCCCAGCATTTT. This codes for CASTPDSLRGQPQHF. Filled out from reference TRBV25-1 and TRBJ1-5, the complete variable domain reads EADIYQTPRYLVIGTGKKITLECSQTMGHDKMYWYQQDPGMELHLIHYSYGVNSTEKGDLSSESTVSRIRTEHFPLTLESARPSHTSQYLCASTPDSLRGQPQHFGDGTRLSIL.

Many counts were recorded for this clonotype. This chain connects TRBV20-1 to TRBJ2-7, with a tentative D call TRBD2 (5 bases). The CDR3 consists of 14 residues. V lost 6 bases, J lost 3 bases, and 18 bases lay in between. CDR1 is DFQATT, CDR2 SNEGSKA, per germline (reference sequence). CDR3 sequence (DNA): TGCAGTGCACGACCTCCGGGGTCGAACTACGAGCAGTACTTC. The encoded protein is CSARPPGSNYEQYF.

The V call is TRBV12-3 or TRBV12-4, the J call TRBJ1-2, with 7 bases matching TRBD1. With V trimmed by 5 bases and J by 8 bases, 11 bases remained unmatched. The CDR3 spans 14 residues. CDR3 coding DNA: TGTGCCAGCAGTCACCAAGGGGGCGCGGAAGGCTACACCTTC. It is translated as CASSHQGGAEGYTF.

This clonotype was detected ten times or more. The genes are TRBV20-1 and TRBJ2-5, with 9 bases lining up with TRBD2. Germline CDR1 and CDR2: DFQATT and SNEGSKA (reference sequence). The length of the CDR3 is 14 residues. V was pared by 2 bases and J by 2 bases, with 3 bases of the junction left unmatched. This chain's CDR3 is CSARIAGVQETQYF. The CDR3 DNA reads TGCAGTGCTAGAATAGCGGGGGTGCAAGAGACCCAGTACTTC.